A selection of T cell receptor beta chains follows, all from one sample in a study of blood T cells in healthy people across ages. TCRdb reprocessed the 5' RACE reads with MiXCR, giving one entry per CDR3 protein. Of over 1,500,000 distinct CDR3 sequences in the sample, roughly 49% were seen once. The specimen was blood. The source is a woman in her 40s in good health. The CDR3 runs from the conserved cysteine through the conserved F or W. D genes are given only for firm matches. A row's size may be missing; if present it is once, few, many or a size class.

clone_size j_call d_call v_call cdr3_nt cdr3_aa
once TRBJ2-1 TRBD2 TRBV27 TGTACCAGCAGTCTAGCGGGGGGTGACAATGAGCAGTTCTTC CTSSLAGGDNEQFF
- TRBJ1-2 - TRBV12-3/TRBV12-4 TGTGCCAGCAGTTTCCAGATTAACTATGGCTACACCTTC CASSFQINYGYTF
- TRBJ2-7 - TRBV6-1 TGTGCCAGCAGTGAAGAGGTTATCTCCTACGAGCAGTACTTC CASSEEVISYEQYF
- TRBJ1-2 - TRBV7-2 TGTGCCAGCAGCTTAGACAGGGCAGGAAGCTACACCTTC CASSLDRAGSYTF
- TRBJ1-2 - TRBV7-2 TGTGCCAGCAGCTCCACGGAGGGGAGGAACTATGGCTACACCTTC CASSSTEGRNYGYTF
- TRBJ2-1 - TRBV15 TGTGCCACCAGCAAAGAGATAGGGGGAGTCAATGAGCAGTTCTTC CATSKEIGGVNEQFF
few TRBJ2-5 - TRBV6-5 TGTGCCAGCAGACGACGCCTGTCGGGTCTGGAGACCCAGTACTTC CASRRRLSGLETQYF
- TRBJ1-2 - TRBV28 TGTGCCAGCAGGGCCGGACAGTCTTGGTATGGCTACACCTTC CASRAGQSWYGYTF
- TRBJ2-3 - TRBV24-1 TGTGCCACCAGTGATGGAGGTCCCATCACAGATACGCAGTATTTT CATSDGGPITDTQYF
- TRBJ2-3 - TRBV20-1 TGCAGTGCTAGAGATGCACGTACGCAGTATTTT CSARDARTQYF
- TRBJ2-5 TRBD2 TRBV27 TGTGCCAGCAGTACGGTAGCGGGGGGACCCGAACAGACCCAGTACTTC CASSTVAGGPEQTQYF
- TRBJ1-4 - TRBV5-5 TGTGCCAGCAGCGCCGGTCCTCTTAATGAAAAACTGTTTTTT CASSAGPLNEKLFF
- TRBJ2-5 TRBD1 TRBV29-1 TGCAGCGTTGCGGGACAGGGCCAAGAGACCCAGTACTTC CSVAGQGQETQYF
few TRBJ2-3 TRBD2 TRBV7-9 TGTGCCAGCAGTTCAGACCGAGGCGGGGGGGCCACAGATACGCAGTATTTT CASSSDRGGGATDTQYF
- TRBJ2-7 - TRBV21-1 TGTGCCAGCAGCAATCTGGGGGCGCTCGAGCAGTACTTC CASSNLGALEQYF
- TRBJ2-3 TRBD1 TRBV27 TGTGCCAGCAGTTTATTCGGCAGGGGGCCGCTTCCAGATACGCAGTATTTT CASSLFGRGPLPDTQYF
- TRBJ1-2 TRBD1 TRBV3-1 TGTGCCAGCAGCCCGATTAATGGGGACAGGGAGGACTATGGCTACACCTTC CASSPINGDREDYGYTF
- TRBJ2-5 - TRBV28 TGTGCCAGCAGGAGGGCATGGGGGGCGGGTTTGGAGGAGACCCAGTACTTC CASRRAWGAGLEETQYF
few TRBJ1-2 TRBD1 TRBV6-5 TGTGCCAGCATAAGCCCAGGGGGCGTGGGCTACACCTTC CASISPGGVGYTF
- TRBJ1-5 TRBD1 TRBV27 TGTGCCAGCAGGGGGACAGAGTGGCAGCCCCAGCATTTT CASRGTEWQPQHF
- TRBJ2-3 TRBD2 TRBV7-2 TGTGCCAGCGACCCGGGGGGAGATACGCAGTATTTT CASDPGGDTQYF
once TRBJ1-6 - TRBV3-1 TGTGCCAGCAGCCCCTCGACTATAGGGAATTCACCCCTCCACTTT CASSPSTIGNSPLHF
few TRBJ1-6 TRBD1 TRBV7-3 TGTGCCAGCAGCTACGACAGGGCCCTTGGGTCACCCCTCCACTTT CASSYDRALGSPLHF
- TRBJ2-1 - TRBV6-2/TRBV6-3 TGTGCCAGCAGTTATGGGCTAGCCGAGCAGTTCTTC CASSYGLAEQFF
- TRBJ2-1 TRBD2 TRBV4-1 TGCGCCAGCAGCCAAGAAAGCGGGGGGGTCCAGCCCTACAATGAGCAGTTCTTC CASSQESGGVQPYNEQFF
- TRBJ1-5 - TRBV24-1 TGTGCCACCAGGGACTCCACCACGGTGGGCAATCAGCCCCAGCATTTT CATRDSTTVGNQPQHF
- TRBJ1-2 TRBD1 TRBV28 TGTGCCAGCAGTTTAAGACGACAGGGAGGATATGGCTACACCTTC CASSLRRQGGYGYTF
- TRBJ2-7 - TRBV15 TGTGCCACCAGCTCCGGACCGAAGACCTACGAGCAGTACTTC CATSSGPKTYEQYF
- TRBJ1-1 - TRBV28 TGTGCCAGCACCAGGACGGGGGCTAATGAAGCTTTCTTT CASTRTGANEAFF
few TRBJ2-3 - TRBV7-2 TGTGCCAGCAAAGGTGGTCTTAGCACAGATACGCAGTATTTT CASKGGLSTDTQYF
once TRBJ2-1 - TRBV28 TGTGCCAGCACGACGGACTACAATGAGCAGTTCTTC CASTTDYNEQFF
few TRBJ2-1 - TRBV28 TGTGCCAGCAGTTTATTAACCGGAGAGCAGTTCTTC CASSLLTGEQFF
- TRBJ2-1 - TRBV4-3 TGCGCCAGCAGCCAAGATAATATGCAGGGAGGCACCTACAATGAGCAGTTCTTC CASSQDNMQGGTYNEQFF
- TRBJ2-6 TRBD1 TRBV20-1 TGCAGTGCTAGAGATGCCAAAGGGGACAGGGAAATGACTGGGGCCAACGTCCTGACTTTC CSARDAKGDREMTGANVLTF
- TRBJ2-4 TRBD1 TRBV5-1 TGCGCCAGCAGCGCATCCGGGACAGGGGCACCAATAGCCAAAAACATTCAGTACTTC CASSASGTGAPIAKNIQYF
few TRBJ2-5 TRBD1 TRBV20-1 TGCAGTGCTACCCGACAGGGGGTAGAGACCCAGTACTTC CSATRQGVETQYF
- TRBJ2-5 TRBD2 TRBV10-3 TGTGCCATCGGGGGTTCCGGGGGGGAGACCCAGTACTTC CAIGGSGGETQYF
- TRBJ1-6 - TRBV5-1 TGCGCCAGCAGCTTGGCCGACTCGAGCCGGAATTCACCCCTCCACTTT CASSLADSSRNSPLHF
- TRBJ2-7 - TRBV18 TGTGCCAGCTCACCACAGGGATCGGTGACCTACGAGCAGTACTTC CASSPQGSVTYEQYF
- TRBJ2-7 TRBD1 TRBV12-3/TRBV12-4 TGTGCCAGCAGAGGCCGGGACAGGGACTACGAGCAGTACTTC CASRGRDRDYEQYF
few TRBJ2-7 TRBD2 TRBV6-2/TRBV6-3 TGTGCCAGCAGTGCTAGCGGGACAACCTACGAGCAGTACTTC CASSASGTTYEQYF
- TRBJ2-7 TRBD1 TRBV18 TGTGCCAGCTCACCCACACAGGGGGGCTCCTACGAGCAGTACTTC CASSPTQGGSYEQYF
- TRBJ2-3 TRBD1 TRBV5-1 TGCGCCAGCAACAAAGGGGGCCTCGCGGGCCCCACAGATACGCAGTATTTT CASNKGGLAGPTDTQYF
- TRBJ2-1 TRBD1 TRBV7-9 TGTGCCAGCAGCTCCCCTGTAGGACAGGGTATGAATGAGCAGTTCTTC CASSSPVGQGMNEQFF
few TRBJ2-1 TRBD2 TRBV6-1 TGTGCCATAGGAGGGGCGGGGGGGGCCAACTACAATGAGCAGTTCTTC CAIGGAGGANYNEQFF
once TRBJ2-3 TRBD2 TRBV18 TGTGCCAGCGGACGACTAGCGGATACAGATACGCAGTATTTT CASGRLADTDTQYF
once TRBJ1-4 TRBD1 TRBV6-2/TRBV6-3 TGTGCCAGCAGCACAGGGGGCACTAATGAAAAACTGTTTTTT CASSTGGTNEKLFF
- TRBJ2-1 - TRBV10-2 TGCGCCAGCAGTCTCTCAGGGAGCACGGGTGAGCAGTTCTTC CASSLSGSTGEQFF
few TRBJ2-5 TRBD1 TRBV29-1 TGCAGCGTTGAGGGACAGCCAAGTAGGACCCAGTACTTC CSVEGQPSRTQYF
- TRBJ2-1 TRBD2 TRBV3-1 TGTGCCAGCAGGCAGACTATCGGGACTAGCGATTTTGAGCAGTTCTTC CASRQTIGTSDFEQFF
- TRBJ1-2 TRBD1 TRBV28 TGTGCCAGCAGCTATGGGACAGGAAGCTATGGCTACACCTTC CASSYGTGSYGYTF
- TRBJ2-5 TRBD1 TRBV5-4 TGTGCCAGCAGCGGCGCAGGGGGCGGAAAGACCCAGTACTTC CASSGAGGGKTQYF
- TRBJ2-5 - TRBV4-1 TGCGCCAGCAGCCAAGGGGGCCAGCCAGGGACCCAGTACTTC CASSQGGQPGTQYF
- TRBJ2-1 - TRBV20-1 TGCAGTACTAGAGATCCCCGGTTTCAGAGGAATGAGCAGTTCTTC CSTRDPRFQRNEQFF
- TRBJ2-5 - TRBV5-1 TGCGCCAGCAGCTCGGACACGAAAGAGACCCAGTACTTC CASSSDTKETQYF